The rows below give T cell receptor beta chains drawn from one sample of a study of cytomegalovirus exposure and HLA in healthy donors. Profiled with immunoSEQ multiplex PCR; TCRdb holds only in-frame clones, not every one. The data contain roughly 97,000 clones, around a tenth of them singletons. Sequences were obtained from PBMCs. Every receptor here comes from a man aged 40-50 years in good health and CMV-seropositive. Each CDR3 is given with its conserved first and last residue. Fields, in order: clone size, D gene, J gene, CDR3 length, V gene, CDR3 DNA, CDR3 protein. A D gene is named only where the DNA matches it firmly. Part of the rows lack a size; the others show once, few, many or a class for expanded clones.

few . TRBJ2-3 16 TRBV5-4 TGTGCCAGCAGCTTGGGGGCGGAGGTACTCACAGATACGCAGTATTTT CASSLGAEVLTDTQYF
. . TRBJ2-1 16 TRBV29-1 TGCAGCGGGGGTCTGGAGCGGCTAAATGTGTTCAATGAGCAGTTCTTC CSGGLERLNVFNEQFF
few . TRBJ1-1 11 TRBV28 TGTGCCACCTCACGCCAGGCTGAAGCTTTCTTT CATSRQAEAFF
. . TRBJ2-5 15 TRBV7-6 TGTGCCAGCAGCTTCCGACTAGAGGGAGCAGAGACCCAGTACTTC CASSFRLEGAETQYF
. TRBD2 TRBJ2-1 17 TRBV4-3 TGCGCCAGCAGCCTTTTTAGCGGGCCTAGCTCCTACAATGAGCAGTTCTTC CASSLFSGPSSYNEQFF
. . TRBJ1-2 13 TRBV7-2 TGTGCCAGCAGCCATACGACAGACTATGGCTACACCTTC CASSHTTDYGYTF
few . TRBJ1-4 14 TRBV25-1 TGTGCCAGCAGTGAAGTCAGGCACGATGAAAAACTGTTTTTT CASSEVRHDEKLFF
few . TRBJ2-7 15 TRBV5-1 TGCGCCAGCAGCCGAGGGGAGGCCCTCTCCTACGAGCAGTACTTC CASSRGEALSYEQYF
. . TRBJ2-5 14 TRBV5-6 TGTGCCAGCAGCTTGGAACTAGCCCAAGAGACCCAGTACTTC CASSLELAQETQYF
. TRBD2 TRBJ2-7 15 TRBV28 TGTGCCAGCAGCCCCCCCTCTAGCGGAGCCTACGAGCAGTACTTC CASSPPSSGAYEQYF
. . TRBJ1-6 17 TRBV11-2 TGTGCCAGCAGCGTTGCGGGGGCAAGCTCCTATAATTCACCCCTCCACTTT CASSVAGASSYNSPLHF
. TRBD1 TRBJ2-7 14 TRBV6-1 TGTGCCAGCAGGTCAGGGGGTTCGTCCTACGAGCAGTACTTC CASRSGGSSYEQYF
. . TRBJ2-1 11 TRBV29-1 TGCAGCGGATTCAGGGACTTTGAGCAGTTCTTC CSGFRDFEQFF
. . TRBJ1-4 12 TRBV9 TGTGCCAGCAGCCCCGGAGATGAAAAACTGTTTTTT CASSPGDEKLFF
. . TRBJ2-5 14 TRBV29-1 TGCAGCGTCCTCCCTACTAGGTTCCAGGAGACCCAGTACTTC CSVLPTRFQETQYF
few . TRBJ2-3 12 TRBV11-3 TGTGCCAGCAGCGCGCGCACAGATACGCAGTATTTT CASSARTDTQYF
. . TRBJ2-1 16 TRBV5-1 TGCGCCAGCAGCTTAAAGCGGTTAGGGAGCAACAATGAGCAGTTCTTC CASSLKRLGSNNEQFF
. . TRBJ2-1 16 TRBV7-2 TGTGCCAGCAGCTTAGTGCTGGCTTCTAGGATGAATGAGCAGTTCTTC CASSLVLASRMNEQFF
few . TRBJ2-7 15 TRBV28 TGTGCCAGCACTCTCGGGGGGACAAGCTCCTACGAGCAGTACTTC CASTLGGTSSYEQYF
few . TRBJ2-2 15 TRBV7-2 TGTGCCAGCAGTGAACAGGGTGGGATCGCCGGGGAGCTGTTTTTT CASSEQGGIAGELFF
. . TRBJ2-3 13 TRBV7-3 TGTGCCAGCAGCTTAAATCTCCGGGATACGCAGTATTTT CASSLNLRDTQYF
. . TRBJ2-1 12 TRBV10-3 TGTGCCATCAGAGGGGGGGACAATGAGCAGTTCTTC CAIRGGDNEQFF
. . TRBJ2-5 12 TRBV6-1 TGTGCCAGCAGTGACCTGTCGGAGACCCAGTACTTC CASSDLSETQYF
few TRBD2 TRBJ2-5 16 TRBV27 TGTGCCAGCAGTTTATCGCTGACTAGCGGGATTGAGACCCAGTACTTC CASSLSLTSGIETQYF
. . TRBJ1-5 13 TRBV5-1 TGCGCCAGCAGCCCCTACAGCAATCAGCCCCAGCATTTT CASSPYSNQPQHF
few . TRBJ1-1 13 TRBV6-1 TGTGCCAGCAGTGTCATAGAGAACACTGAAGCTTTCTTT CASSVIENTEAFF
. . TRBJ1-2 15 TRBV7-2 TGTGCCAGCAGCTTGACAGGCCGAGACCCCTATGGCTACACCTTC CASSLTGRDPYGYTF
few . TRBJ1-5 15 TRBV19 TGTGCCAGTAGTATCGCAGGTGGAAGCAATCAGCCCCAGCATTTT CASSIAGGSNQPQHF
few TRBD1 TRBJ2-7 15 TRBV9 TGTGCCAGCAGCTCGGGACAGGGAGGTGCCTACGAGCAGTACTTC CASSSGQGGAYEQYF
few . TRBJ2-1 15 TRBV7-9 TGTGCCAGCAGCGTAAAGGGACTATGGCAGGGGGAGCAGTTCTTC CASSVKGLWQGEQFF
. . TRBJ1-4 13 TRBV2 TGTGCCAGCACCCCGAGGTTTAATGAAAAACTGTTTTTT CASTPRFNEKLFF
. . TRBJ1-2 13 TRBV5-1 TGCGCCAGCAGCCGGGATGATGATTATGGCTACACCTTC CASSRDDDYGYTF
few . TRBJ2-3 14 TRBV29-1 TGCAGCGTTGTCGATGCGGGATACACAGATACGCAGTATTTT CSVVDAGYTDTQYF
few . TRBJ1-1 14 TRBV6-1 TGTGCCAGCAGCGGGAGGGGTTTGAACACTGAAGCTTTCTTT CASSGRGLNTEAFF
. TRBD2 TRBJ2-1 16 TRBV13 TGTGCCAGCAGCTTTCAGCGGGAGAGGATGTCAAATGAGCAGTTCTTC CASSFQRERMSNEQFF
. TRBD1 TRBJ1-3 15 TRBV9 TGTGCCAGCAGCGAACAGGGGGCTTCTGGAAACACCATATATTTT CASSEQGASGNTIYF
. . TRBJ2-1 13 TRBV11-2 TGTGCCAGCAGCGGGCCCTATTCGTATGAGCAGTTCTTC CASSGPYSYEQFF
. . TRBJ2-5 14 TRBV7-7 TGTGCTAGCAGCTTGGGGACAATCCAAGAGGCCCAGTACTTC CASSLGTIQEAQYF
. . TRBJ2-1 15 TRBV14 TGTGCCAGCAGCCAACAGAGCGGGTACTACAATGAGCAGTTCTTC CASSQQSGYYNEQFF
. . TRBJ2-1 14 TRBV7-6 TGTGCCAGCAGCTTATCGGGACAATACAATGAGCAGTTCTTC CASSLSGQYNEQFF
. . TRBJ1-2 13 TRBV9 TGTGCCAGCAGCTCCCGTAGAAACTATGGCTACACCTTC CASSSRRNYGYTF
few . TRBJ2-7 16 TRBV7-9 TGTGCCAGCAGCCCTCCCCGACCAGGGGTCGTGGACGAGCAGTACTTC CASSPPRPGVVDEQYF
few TRBD1 TRBJ1-1 13 TRBV19 TGTGCCAGTACAAGGGACAGGGCTTATGAAGCTTTCTTT CASTRDRAYEAFF
. . TRBJ2-7 16 TRBV27 TGTGCCAGCAGTTTATGGGCTCCCGGAGGTTTCTACGAGCAGTACTTC CASSLWAPGGFYEQYF
few . TRBJ1-1 13 TRBV7-9 TGTGCCAGCAGGCGAGGGGAGGGAACTGAAGCTTTATTT CASRRGEGTEALF
. TRBD2 TRBJ2-1 16 TRBV4-1 TGCGCCAGCAGCCAAGTGGATCTAGCGGAAATCAATGAGCAGTTCTTC CASSQVDLAEINEQFF
few . TRBJ1-3 15 TRBV6-5 TGTGCCAGCAGTTACTCCACAGGGTCCGGAAACACCATATATTTT CASSYSTGSGNTIYF
. . TRBJ2-2 15 TRBV2 TGTGCCAGCAGTGAACACCAGGCTCCCACCGGGGAGCTGTTTTTT CASSEHQAPTGELFF
. . TRBJ2-3 13 TRBV5-1 TGCGCCAGCCGTGAGGCTAGCACAGATACGCAGTATTTT CASREASTDTQYF
. TRBD2 TRBJ2-1 15 TRBV11-3 TGTGCCAGCAGCTTAGCTAGCGGGAGTTACAATGAGCAGTTCTTC CASSLASGSYNEQFF
. TRBD1 TRBJ2-5 18 TRBV29-1 TGCAGCGTTTTTCCAAGGGACAGGGGCACCCGGCGCGGAGAGACCCAGTACTTC CSVFPRDRGTRRGETQYF
. TRBD1 TRBJ1-2 16 TRBV4-1 TGCGCCAGCAGTCAACCCCGACAGGGGCGTGCATATGGCTACACCTTC CASSQPRQGRAYGYTF
. TRBD1 TRBJ2-2 15 TRBV7-9 TGTGCCAGCAGCTCGGGACAGGGGCTGTCCGGGGAGCTGTTTTTT CASSSGQGLSGELFF
. . TRBJ1-1 14 TRBV4-1 TGCGCCAGCAGCCAAGTCCTTGTGAACACTGAAGCTTTCTTT CASSQVLVNTEAFF
. TRBD1 TRBJ2-3 15 TRBV5-1 TGCGCCAGCAGCGTAGGACAGGATAGCACAGATACGCAGTATTTT CASSVGQDSTDTQYF